This T cell receptor (beta chain) is from a study of CD8+ T cells in alopecia areata. RNA, once extracted, was reverse transcribed into cDNA for use as the sequencing template. Libraries were prepared by immunoSEQ multiplex PCR; TCRdb keeps only in-frame clonotypes and omits some of them. This sample has about 180,000 clones; roughly 50% occur once, and the top ten carry more than 10%. The treatment here: oral pan-JAK inhibitor, 5-10 mg twice daily. Alopecia areata patients had lesional scalp punch biopsies and peripheral blood taken from them. Findings and caveats of the study: Researchers say the link of baseline CD8+ expansion to response remains uncertain, with one nonresponder. Lesional scalp, especially alopecia totalis/universalis, showed higher clonality than normal scalp. Among the 100 top clones, expanded CD8+ clones, like scalp clonality, were significantly decreased by tofacitinib.

V shed 3 bases and J 5 bases; nucleotides not matched to a gene: 11. The CDR3 spans 15 residues. Germline V lookup: CDR1 GTSNPN, CDR2 SVGIG (reference sequence). This clone has just a few counts. Its specificity is not known. Material: CD8+ T cells sorted from blood, obtained at week 24, from a patient treated with tofacitinib. This chain uses TRBV30 with TRBJ1-2; 8 bases map to TRBD1. The receptor was derived from a human donor with alopecia areata. The CDR3 DNA is TGTGCCTGGAGGGCAGGGGGCGGCCGGGGGTATGGCTACACCTTC. As protein: CAWRAGGGRGYGYTF.